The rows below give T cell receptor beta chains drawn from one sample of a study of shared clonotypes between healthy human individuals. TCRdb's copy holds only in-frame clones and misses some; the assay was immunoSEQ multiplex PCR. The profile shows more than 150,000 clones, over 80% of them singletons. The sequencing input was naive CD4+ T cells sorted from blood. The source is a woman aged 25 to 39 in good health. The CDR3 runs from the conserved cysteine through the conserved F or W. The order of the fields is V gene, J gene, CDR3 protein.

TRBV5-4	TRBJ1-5	CASSSPGQPQHF
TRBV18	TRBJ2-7	CASSLQTGTGGSEQYF
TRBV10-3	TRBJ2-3	CAIRDDTTDTQYF
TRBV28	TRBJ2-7	CASRSSVRVDEQYF
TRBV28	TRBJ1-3	CVSTPPPGAGNTIYF
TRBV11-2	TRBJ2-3	CASSSLEGSVGDTQYF
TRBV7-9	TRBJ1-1	CASSLAGHPNTEAFF
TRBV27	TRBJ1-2	CASGKTDRVRSYTF
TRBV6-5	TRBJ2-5	CASSPRQGLEYF
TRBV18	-	CASSPRVAIHDEQYF
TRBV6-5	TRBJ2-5	CASTPAGIFQETQYF
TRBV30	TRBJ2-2	CAWSADSGTGVSGELFF
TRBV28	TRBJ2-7	CASMAGWAMRTEQYF
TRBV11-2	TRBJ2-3	CASSLVRGRFTDTQYF
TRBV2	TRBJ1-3	CASTPGGSGGNTIYF
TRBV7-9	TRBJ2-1	CASSPRGTRVYNEQFF
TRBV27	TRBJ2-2	CASSSREGENTGELFF
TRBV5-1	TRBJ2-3	CASSPPSATQYF
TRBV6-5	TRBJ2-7	CASRKFRDSSYEQYF
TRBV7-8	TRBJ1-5	CASSSMGQGAIQPQHF
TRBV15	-	CATSRGQLTIYEQYF
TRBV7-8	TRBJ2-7	CASSINYEQYF
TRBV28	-	CASSPGDSYEQYF
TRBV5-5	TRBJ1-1	CASSSIVNRFMNTEAFF
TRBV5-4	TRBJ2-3	CASTQWLAGGTTDTQYF
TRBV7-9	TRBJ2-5	CASSSGARTAPQETQYF
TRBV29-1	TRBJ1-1	CSVERPLNTEAFF
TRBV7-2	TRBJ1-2	CASSLDSGRYGYTF
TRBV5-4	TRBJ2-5	CASITQGSETQYF
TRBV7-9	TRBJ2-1	CASSLTQGAQNEQFF
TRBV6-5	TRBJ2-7	CASSYSMGAETYEQYF
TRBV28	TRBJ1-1	CASSLEGNTEAFF
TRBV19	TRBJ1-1	CASSPLNAGETEAFF
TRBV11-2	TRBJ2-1	CASSFDSPYNEQFF
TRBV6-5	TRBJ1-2	CASRDRRYNYGYTF